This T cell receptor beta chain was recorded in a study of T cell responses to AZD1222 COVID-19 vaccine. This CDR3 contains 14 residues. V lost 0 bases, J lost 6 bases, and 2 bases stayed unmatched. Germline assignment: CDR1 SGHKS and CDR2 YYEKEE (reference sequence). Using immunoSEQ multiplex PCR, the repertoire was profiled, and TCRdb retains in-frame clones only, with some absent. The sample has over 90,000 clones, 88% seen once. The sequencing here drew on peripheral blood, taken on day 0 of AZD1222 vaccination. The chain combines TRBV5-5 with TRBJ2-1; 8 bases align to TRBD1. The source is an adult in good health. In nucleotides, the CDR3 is TGTGCCAGCAGCTTGGGCGGACAGGGCAATGAGCAGTTCTTC. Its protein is CASSLGGQGNEQFF.